This T cell receptor beta chain derives from a study of CD8 T cells in Susac syndrome. RNA in amounts of roughly 0.45 to 1 ug was reverse transcribed with random hexamers. Across 54 Vbeta and 13 Jbeta, immunoSEQ multiplex PCR amplified TCR beta CDR3. Each CDR3 protein is one row after TCRdb ran MiXCR on the immunoSEQ multiplex PCR reads. The table shows approximately 170,000 distinct CDR3 sequences, with approximately 90% occurring only once. The specimen was CD4+ T cells from PBMCs. The sequence derives from a human donor in good health.

CDR3 region: CSARPGLRETQYF. The DNA for the CDR3 is TGCAGTGCTAGGCCGGGCCTCCGGGAGACCCAGTACTTC. The gene calls are TRBV20-1 and TRBJ2-5; no reliable D call. CDR1 and CDR2 from the germline V gene are DFQATT and SNEGSKA (reference sequence). V dropped 3 bases and J dropped 5 bases, with 13 bases sitting between them. The CDR3 loop spans 13 amino acids.